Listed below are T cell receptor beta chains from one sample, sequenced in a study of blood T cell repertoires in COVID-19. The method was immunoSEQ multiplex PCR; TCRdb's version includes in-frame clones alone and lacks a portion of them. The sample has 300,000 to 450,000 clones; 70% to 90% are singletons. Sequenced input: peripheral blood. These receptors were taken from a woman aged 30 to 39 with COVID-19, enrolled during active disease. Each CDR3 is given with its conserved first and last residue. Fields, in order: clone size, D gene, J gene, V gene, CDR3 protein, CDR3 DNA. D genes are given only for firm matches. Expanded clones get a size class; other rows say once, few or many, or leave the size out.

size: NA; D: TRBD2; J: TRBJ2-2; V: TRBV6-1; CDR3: CASSDALAATGELFF; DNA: TGTGCCAGCAGTGATGCGCTAGCGGCAACCGGGGAGCTGTTTTTT
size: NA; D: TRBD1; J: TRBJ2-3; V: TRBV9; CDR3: CASSIQTGTGGVTDTQYF; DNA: TGTGCCAGCAGCATACAGACCGGGACAGGGGGTGTAACAGATACGCAGTATTTT
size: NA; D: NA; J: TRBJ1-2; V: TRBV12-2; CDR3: CASRSGRLYGAYGYTF; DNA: TGTGCAAGTCGCTCTGGACGCTTGTATGGGGCCTATGGTTACACCTTC
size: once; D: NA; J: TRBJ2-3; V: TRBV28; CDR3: CASSTGGTLERDTQYF; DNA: TGTGCCAGCAGTACCGGTGGGACTCTTGAACGAGATACGCAGTATTTT
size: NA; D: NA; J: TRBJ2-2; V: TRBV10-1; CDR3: CASRARNTGELFF; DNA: TGCGCCAGCAGAGCCCGGAACACCGGGGAGCTGTTTTTT
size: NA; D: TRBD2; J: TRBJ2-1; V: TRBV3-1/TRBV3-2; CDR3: CASSQAGVINEQFF; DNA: TGTGCCAGCAGCCAGGCGGGAGTGATAAATGAGCAGTTCTTC
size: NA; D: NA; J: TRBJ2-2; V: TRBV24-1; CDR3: CATSDVGQPGELFF; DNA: TGTGCCACCAGTGACGTGGGACAACCCGGGGAGCTGTTTTTT
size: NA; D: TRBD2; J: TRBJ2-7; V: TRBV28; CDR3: CASRPGLAYSYEQYF; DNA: TGTGCCAGCAGGCCCGGACTAGCGTATTCCTACGAGCAGTACTTC
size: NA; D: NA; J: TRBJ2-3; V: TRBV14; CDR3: CASSPRYITDTQYF; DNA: TGTGCCAGCAGCCCACGCTATATCACAGATACGCAGTATTTT
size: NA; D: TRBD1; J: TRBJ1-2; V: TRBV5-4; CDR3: CASRAGQGAVYGYTF; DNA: TGTGCCAGCCGCGCCGGACAGGGGGCTGTCTATGGCTACACCTTC
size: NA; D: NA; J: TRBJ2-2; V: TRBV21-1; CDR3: CASGRYGELFF; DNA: TGTGCCAGCGGCCGATACGGGGAGCTGTTTTTT
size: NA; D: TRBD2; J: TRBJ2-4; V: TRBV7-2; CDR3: CASTLSSTSGRAKNIQYF; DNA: TGTGCCAGCACGCTTAGTAGTACTAGCGGGAGAGCCAAAAACATTCAGTACTTC
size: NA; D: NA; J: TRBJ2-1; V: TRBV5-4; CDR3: CASSVTSPWNEQFF; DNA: TGTGCCAGCAGCGTAACTAGTCCTTGGAATGAGCAGTTCTTC
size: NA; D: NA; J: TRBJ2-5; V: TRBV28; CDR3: CASSSPTSFEKETQYF; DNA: TGTGCCAGCAGTTCGCCCACTAGTTTTGAAAAAGAGACCCAGTACTTC
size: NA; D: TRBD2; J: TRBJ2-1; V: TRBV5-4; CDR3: CASSLSGSPYNEQFF; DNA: TGTGCCAGCAGCTTGAGCGGGAGTCCCTACAATGAGCAGTTCTTC
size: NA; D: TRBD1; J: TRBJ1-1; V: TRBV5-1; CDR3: CASSRDREGAEAFF; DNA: TGCGCCAGCAGCAGGGACAGGGAGGGCGCTGAAGCTTTCTTT
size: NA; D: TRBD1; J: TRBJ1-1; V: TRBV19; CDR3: CASRGQGLNTEAFF; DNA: TGTGCCAGTAGGGGACAGGGTTTGAACACTGAAGCTTTCTTT
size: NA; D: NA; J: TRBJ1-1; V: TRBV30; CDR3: CAWRGGANTEAFF; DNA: TGTGCCTGGAGGGGGGGGGCGAACACTGAAGCTTTCTTT
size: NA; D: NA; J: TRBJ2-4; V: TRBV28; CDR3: CASSLTSNIQYF; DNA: TGTGCCAGCAGTTTGACATCAAACATTCAGTACTTC
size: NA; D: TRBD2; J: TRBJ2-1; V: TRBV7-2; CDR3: CASSYSLAAYNEQFF; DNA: TGTGCCAGCAGCTACTCACTAGCGGCCTACAATGAGCAGTTCTTC
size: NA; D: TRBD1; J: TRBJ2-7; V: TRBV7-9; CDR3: CASSRVGTADLYF; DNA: TGTGCCAGCAGCCGGGTCGGGACAGCGGATCTGTACTTC
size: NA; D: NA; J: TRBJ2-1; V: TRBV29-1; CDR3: CSVGQAYNEQFF; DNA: TGCAGCGTTGGGCAGGCCTACAATGAGCAGTTCTTC
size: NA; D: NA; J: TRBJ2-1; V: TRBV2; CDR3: CASSEHWGEMDNEQFF; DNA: TGTGCCAGCAGTGAACACTGGGGGGAGATGGACAATGAGCAGTTCTTC
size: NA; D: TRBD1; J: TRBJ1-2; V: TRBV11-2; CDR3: CASSLVGQVYGYTF; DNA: TGTGCCAGCAGCTTGGTGGGACAGGTCTATGGCTACACCTTC
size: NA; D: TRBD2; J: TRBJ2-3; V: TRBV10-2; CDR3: CASSWTSGDASTDTQYF; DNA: TGCGCCAGCTCCTGGACTAGCGGGGACGCTAGCACAGATACGCAGTATTTT
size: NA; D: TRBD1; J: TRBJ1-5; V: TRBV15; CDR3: CATRNRGEDQPQHF; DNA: TGTGCCACCAGGAACAGGGGAGAAGATCAGCCCCAGCATTTT
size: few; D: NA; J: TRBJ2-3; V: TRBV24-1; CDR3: CATSDLDPGLTDTQYF; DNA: TGTGCCACCAGTGATTTAGATCCGGGACTCACAGATACGCAGTATTTT
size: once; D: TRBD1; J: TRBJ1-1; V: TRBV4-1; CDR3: CASSPRQGSETEAFF; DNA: TGCGCCAGCAGCCCCCGACAGGGGTCGGAAACTGAAGCTTTCTTT
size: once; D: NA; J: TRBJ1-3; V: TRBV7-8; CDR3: CASSFYNGVLSGNTIYF; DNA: TGTGCCAGCAGCTTTTATAACGGAGTCCTCTCTGGAAACACCATATATTTT
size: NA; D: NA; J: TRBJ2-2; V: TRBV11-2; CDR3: CASSFKAGHTGELFF; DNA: TGTGCCAGCAGCTTTAAGGCGGGACACACCGGGGAGCTGTTTTTT
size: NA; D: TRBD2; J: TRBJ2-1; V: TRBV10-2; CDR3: CASSEAGGGDEQFF; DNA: TGCGCCAGCAGTGAAGCGGGGGGCGGGGATGAGCAGTTCTTC
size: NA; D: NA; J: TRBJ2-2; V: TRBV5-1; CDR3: CASSLFRANTGELFF; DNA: TGCGCCAGCAGCTTGTTCAGGGCGAACACCGGGGAGCTGTTTTTT